The 8 T cell receptor beta chains below come from one sample, sequenced in a study of blood T cell repertoires in COVID-19. The data were produced by immunoSEQ multiplex PCR, yet TCRdb's version contains in-frame clones alone and is incomplete. Of about 250,000 clones in the sample, just over 90% were seen once. The sequenced material came from PBMCs or T cells enriched from blood (not recorded which). The receptors stem from a woman between 18 and 29 years old who had recovered from COVID-19.

The chain employs TRBV10-3 and TRBJ1-2; D is possibly TRBD1 (6 bases). The CDR3 is 15 amino acids. Germline V gene data show CDR1 as ENHRY and CDR2 as SYGVKD. Trimming took off 3 bases at V and 0 bases at J, with 11 bases between the two ends. The DNA for the CDR3 is TGTGCCATCAGTGAAGGACAGCTACCTAACTATGGCTACACCTTC. Its protein product is CAISEGQLPNYGYTF.

V gene TRBV12-5 combines with J gene TRBJ1-6; perhaps TRBD1 as D (6 bases). Trimming pared 2 bases from V and 15 bases from J, leaving 11 bases between. The germline V gene encodes CDR1 LGHNT and CDR2 FRNRAP. The CDR3 runs 12 residues. The CDR3 loop is CASGLQTGHLHF. DNA for the CDR3: TGTGCTAGTGGTTTGCAGACGGGACACCTCCACTTT.

V usage is TRBV5-1 and J usage is TRBJ1-4; no clear D. Germline V CDR1 and CDR2: SGHRS, YFSETQ. This CDR3 has 16 amino acids. V was shortened by 4 bases and J by 9 bases, with 22 bases between the two germline ends. Here the CDR3 reads CASSPPPTEDQQKLFF. The CDR3 region has the DNA TGCGCCAGCAGCCCCCCCCCGACGGAGGACCAACAAAAACTGTTTTTT.

The chain is built from TRBV15 and TRBJ1-6; possibly TRBD1 for D (5 bases). In germline, CDR1 is LNHNV, CDR2 YYDKDF (reference sequence). The CDR3 totals 12 residues. Trimming shortened V by 6 bases and J by 5 bases, and 5 bases separated the two germline ends. CDR3 amino acids: CATRQDNSPLHF. The CDR3 region has the DNA TGTGCCACCAGACAGGATAATTCACCCCTCCACTTT.

The J gene is TRBJ1-1, the V gene TRBV7-2, with D tentatively TRBD1 (5 bases). Trimming took off 7 bases at V and 5 bases at J, with 17 bases between the two ends. Germline V gene data show CDR1 as SGHTA and CDR2 as FQGNSA. This CDR3 has 14 amino acids. The CDR3 sequence: CASTGPGRRTEAFF. In DNA form, the CDR3 reads TGTGCCAGCACTGGGCCAGGGCGCAGGACTGAAGCTTTCTTT.

The CDR3 DNA reads as TGTGCCAGCAGTGAAGTAGGATTCTACGGGATACAGTACTTC. It codes for CASSEVGFYGIQYF. The J gene is TRBJ2-7, the V gene TRBV6-1, with D maybe TRBD2 (5 bases). The germline CDR1 and CDR2 sequences are MNHNS and SASEGT. The CDR3 runs 14 residues. V was pared by 1 base and J by 10 bases, with 17 bases between.

J is TRBJ1-1 and V is TRBV7-9; a possible D gene is TRBD1 (6 bases). The CDR3 covers 11 residues. V was cut by 5 bases and J by 6 bases, with 7 bases left in between. CDR1 is SEHNR, CDR2 FQNEAQ, per germline (reference sequence). The CDR3 DNA is TGTGCCAGCAGCCCAGGGGCTGAAGCTTTCTTT. This sequence encodes CASSPGAEAFF.

This clone was seen only once. The chain carries TRBV6-5 and TRBJ2-4; 9 nucleotides match TRBD1. The germline gives CDR1 MNHEY, CDR2 SVGAGI. CDR3 length: 15 amino acids. Trimming took 5 bases from V and 5 from J; bases not matched to a gene: 7. CDR3 sequence reads: CASSRTRTGENIQYF. CDR3 nucleotides: TGTGCCAGCAGTCGAACCAGGACAGGGGAAAACATTCAGTACTTC.